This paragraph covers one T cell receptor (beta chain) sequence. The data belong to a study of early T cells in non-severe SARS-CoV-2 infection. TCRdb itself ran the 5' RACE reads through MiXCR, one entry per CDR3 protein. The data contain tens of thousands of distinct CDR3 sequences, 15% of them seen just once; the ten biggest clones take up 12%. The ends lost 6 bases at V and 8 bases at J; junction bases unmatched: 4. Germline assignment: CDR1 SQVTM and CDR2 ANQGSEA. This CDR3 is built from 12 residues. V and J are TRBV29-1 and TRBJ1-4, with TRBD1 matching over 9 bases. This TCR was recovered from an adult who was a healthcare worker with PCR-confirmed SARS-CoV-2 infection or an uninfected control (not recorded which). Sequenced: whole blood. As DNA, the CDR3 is TGCAGCGTCCACGGGACAGGGGAAAAACTGTTTTTT. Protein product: CSVHGTGEKLFF.